Listed below are T cell receptor beta chains from one sample, sequenced in a study of blood T cell repertoires in COVID-19. The assay was immunoSEQ multiplex PCR, and TCRdb's table has in-frame clones only and misses some. This table has 200,000 to 300,000 clones, around nine tenths appearing once. Sequencing used peripheral blood. The source is a man aged 40-49 years who had recovered from COVID-19. Each CDR3 is given without its conserved first and last residue. The D gene is left open where the match is weak.

TRBJ2-1 TRBV7-2 TRBD2 ASSPTSGHNEQF
TRBJ1-1 TRBV29-1 TRBD1 SAGGLMNTEAF
TRBJ2-7 TRBV4-1 . ASSVGVYEKQY
TRBJ2-1 TRBV18 TRBD2 ASLPLGGVLNEQF
TRBJ1-6 TRBV10-3 TRBD1 AISEGTGGNSPLH
TRBJ2-6 TRBV2 . ARGGTRSSGANVLT
TRBJ2-7 TRBV2 TRBD2 ASLPGGRSSYEQY
TRBJ2-7 TRBV30 . AWSGGLTAPYEQY
TRBJ1-6 TRBV11-2 . ASSLDPEIPFSSYNSPLH
TRBJ2-7 TRBV5-6 TRBD1 ASSSHGTAFYEQY
TRBJ1-5 TRBV12-3/TRBV12-4 . ASSLAENQPQH
TRBJ2-1 TRBV7-9 TRBD2 ASSAGGSYNEQF
TRBJ2-3 TRBV5-8 TRBD1 ASRDRVGADTQY
TRBJ2-2 TRBV1 . TSSQARTSPTEELF
TRBJ1-1 TRBV19 . ASRYSSQGVTEAF
TRBJ2-7 TRBV2 TRBD1 ASRDRLIYEQY
TRBJ2-5 TRBV7-2 . ASSLAWQRETQY
TRBJ2-5 TRBV6-5 . ASSYGEGRTSTQY
TRBJ2-5 TRBV19 TRBD1 ASSTAGTGIETQY
TRBJ2-7 TRBV7-9 . ASSFPGPYEQY
TRBJ2-7 TRBV5-6 . ASSGFSGPSPYEQY
TRBJ1-2 TRBV7-2 TRBD1 ASSSLRGSPHGYT
TRBJ2-3 TRBV29-1 . SVASADTQY
TRBJ1-2 TRBV25-1 . ASSARDYGYGYT
TRBJ1-2 TRBV5-1 . ASSATGVRGYT